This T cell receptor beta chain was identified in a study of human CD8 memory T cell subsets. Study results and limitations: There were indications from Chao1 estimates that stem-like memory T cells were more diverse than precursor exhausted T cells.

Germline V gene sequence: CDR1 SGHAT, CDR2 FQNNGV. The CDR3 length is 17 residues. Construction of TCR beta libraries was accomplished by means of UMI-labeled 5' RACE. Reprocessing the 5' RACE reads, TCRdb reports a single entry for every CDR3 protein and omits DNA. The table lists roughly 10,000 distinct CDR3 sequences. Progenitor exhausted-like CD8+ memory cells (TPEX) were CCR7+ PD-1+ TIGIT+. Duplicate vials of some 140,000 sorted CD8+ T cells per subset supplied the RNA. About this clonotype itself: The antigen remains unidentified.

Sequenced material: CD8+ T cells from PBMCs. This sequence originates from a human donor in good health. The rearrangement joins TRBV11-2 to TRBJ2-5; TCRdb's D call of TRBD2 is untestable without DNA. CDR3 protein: CASSLVARRERQETQYF.